This entry lists 6 T cell receptor beta chains sequenced from one sample in a study of T cells expressing NK-cell markers. TCRdb processed the 5' RACE reads again and assigns one entry to each CDR3 protein, with no DNA. There are roughly 350,000 distinct CDR3 sequences in the sample, with around 5% held by the top ten. The sequenced sample consisted of blood T cells: a sorted CD56 or NKG2C T cell subset, CD4+ or CD8+ T cells, or bulk PBMC T cells (not recorded which). The receptors were sampled from a man aged 18-70 years in good health.

The chain's CDR3 is CASSLGDRGLRGPFF. The chain couples TRBV5-1 to TRBJ2-1; TCRdb picks TRBD1, but there is no DNA to check that call. The CDR3 runs 15 residues. In germline, CDR1 is SGHRS, CDR2 YFSETQ.

This chain links TRBV10-3 with TRBJ1-1. This CDR3 spans 13 amino acids. Germline V lookup: CDR1 ENHRY, CDR2 SYGVKD. This chain's CDR3 is CAIREFPNTEAFF.

The chain recombines TRBV20-1 with TRBJ2-5; as DNA is missing, the TRBD2 call by TCRdb cannot be tested. CDR1 is DFQATT and CDR2 is SNEGSKA in the germline V gene (reference sequence). The CDR3 is 14 amino acids. Here the CDR3 reads CSARDQGPQETQYF.

The chain uses TRBV20-1 and TRBJ1-2; TCRdb names TRBD1, which stays unverified in the absence of DNA. CDR1 and CDR2 (germline): DFQATT, SNEGSKA (reference sequence). This CDR3 spans 14 amino acids. The CDR3 loop reads CSARSHFGGYGYTF.

The CDR3 sequence is CASSQDRASGGNTQYF. The chain links TRBV4-1 to TRBJ2-3; TCRdb returns TRBD2, unconfirmable since there is no DNA. CDR3 length: 16 residues. Germline CDR1 and CDR2: MGHRA and YSYEKL.

The chain carries TRBV20-1 and TRBJ2-1; TCRdb's D call of TRBD1 is untestable without DNA. The CDR3 spans 16 residues. Germline-derived CDR1 and CDR2 are DFQATT and SNEGSKA (reference sequence). CDR3 amino acids: CSASPSRGLGSNEQFF.